This entry is about one T cell receptor (beta chain). Its antigen is still unknown. No much larger clone exists at a distance of one base, and base qualities are not known. Between the V and J ends, shortened by 5 bases and 4 bases respectively, the junction contains 8 bases. Per the germline V gene (reference sequence), DFQATT is the CDR1 and SNEGSKA is the CDR2. Taken from cysteine to phenylalanine, the CDR3 has 11 residues. The read is trimmed to its CDR3 DNA, 33 bases read in frame from base 1. The sample belongs to a study of T cells in Graves' hyperthyroidism and ophthalmopathy (dated by TCRdb to the late 2010s). About the investigation overall: Peripheral blood was sampled at the time of initial diagnosis, prior to any treatment. The roughly 100 discovery patients were randomly divided into training and test sets at a 7:3 ratio. To identify TCR V-J signatures that set the groups apart, the researchers used a discovery cohort of 100 patients, made up of about 44 with Graves' ophthalmopathy and 55 to 65 with stable Graves' hyperthyroidism. The study also compared thyroid tissue and blood T-cell repertoires from five or six Graves' hyperthyroidism patients. Prospective prediction of ophthalmopathy was tested in an independent validation cohort of approximately 19 hyperthyroidism patients and 15 to 17 patients who later progressed to ophthalmopathy. Once sampling was done, hyperthyroidism patients were given methimazole at a starting dose of 30 mg daily, whereas ophthalmopathy patients were given high-dose intravenous methylprednisolone. The paper reports TCR Vbeta CDR3 sequencing of 130 to 150 peripheral blood samples: over 40 ophthalmopathy, some 80 hyperthyroidism and approximately 17 progressor patients. General study outcomes and caveats: Most expanded thyroid clonotypes (frequency above 0.001) were also found in blood, which suggests that blood repertoires may mirror thyroid immune responses. No statistical method was used to fix the sample size in advance, and group allocation was not hidden from the investigators. Ophthalmopathy was separated from stable hyperthyroidism by a 13 V-J signature model, with approximately 86% sensitivity and approximately 81% specificity obtained in cross-validation and 80%/75% obtained in testing. In validation, the model predicted progression to ophthalmopathy with over 65% sensitivity and 72% to 85% specificity, a median of 6.5 months before onset.

Stable Graves' hyperthyroidism was defined as no progression to ophthalmopathy during 18 months of follow-up. Hyperthyroidism patients were newly diagnosed, with disease duration under 2 months, and aged 18 to 65 years. The study excluded patients with uncontrolled infections, other autoimmune diseases, pregnancy or lactation. Diagnoses were established on the basis of clinical symptoms, serum thyroxine and TRAb, thyroid ultrasound, and orbital computed tomography. Ficoll-Paque density gradient centrifugation was used to isolate PBMCs from around 9.1 ml of fresh peripheral blood. Total RNA was extracted using Trizol reagent, and RNA quality was assessed on an Agilent 2100 Bioanalyzer. Amplification of TCR beta CDR3 regions was carried out from RNA transcripts. A first-round RT-PCR of the TCR CDR3 used the HTBI primer set with the Qiagen OneStep RT-PCR kit. The libraries were constructed in a second round of multiplex PCR and then size-selected and purified. Libraries were sequenced paired-end with 100 bp reads on an Illumina HiSeq2000. From the authors' description of their analysis: SOAPnuke was used to process the raw data, throwing out any read that contained adapters or uncalled bases, had a mean Phred below 15, or lacked an exact constant-primer or identifier match. High-quality paired reads were merged using COPE v1.2.5, and each unique nucleotide sequence was defined as a clonotype. MiTCR v1.1 was used to align clonotypes to the IMGT TRBV, TRBD and TRBJ reference segments. Only V-J combinations with frequency above 0.0001, covering 99% to 99.2% of repertoires, were analysed. The TCS score was defined as F50 (clonal expansion) divided by E x V (chaos), with BLOSUM62-based TCRdist calculated between CDR3 peptides within each V-J. Welch's t-statistics and random forest reduced around 520 V-J features to around 14, which were used in a naive Bayes classifier (R e1071). The Morisita-Horn index was used to measure how similar the thyroid and blood repertoires were. TCRdb reanalyzed the raw reads on its own, using fastp at Q25 for trimming and MiXCR for clone calling, and kept in-frame beta chains. Entries that share a CDR3 protein sequence are merged under the most common genes and DNA. The V and J calls come from TCRdb's annotation, not from the publication. This sample gives roughly 710,000 distinct CDR3 sequences in total; approximately 36% of them show up just once. Around a third of the sample is held by the ten biggest clonotypes.

The source material was blood. The chain joins TRBV20-1 to TRBJ1-2; perhaps TRBD1 is the D gene, with 6 bases matching. The receptor was derived from a woman between 40 and 55 years old with Graves' hyperthyroidism. The CDR3 region has the sequence CSAGQLYGYTF. The DNA reads as follows: TGCAGTGCTGGACAGCTCTATGGCTACACCTTC.